The next 26 T cell receptor beta chains were all read from a single sample in a study of spatial heterogeneity in lung cancer. Each CDR3 protein gets one entry after TCRdb re-called the 5' RACE reads with MiXCR. In the table there are roughly 120,000 distinct CDR3 sequences, about 12% of which are singletons. The sample's time point: blood at routine non-recurrence follow-up after resection. Tumor, nontumor lung or frozen PBMC supplied whole RNA that was sequenced unsorted. The sequencing here drew on PBMCs, taken at follow-up. These receptors were taken from a male donor with early-stage non-small cell lung cancer.

The chain links TRBV28 to TRBJ1-3; D is unresolved. V was shortened by 7 bases and J by 0 bases, with 13 bases between the two germline ends. Germline loops: CDR1 MDHEN, CDR2 SYDVKM. The CDR3 is made up of 15 amino acids. The CDR3 DNA is TGTGCCAGCACCCCTCCGACAAACTCTGGAAACACCATATATTTT. Protein: CASTPPTNSGNTIYF.

V usage is TRBV9 and J usage is TRBJ2-6; no definite D call. The V and J ends lost 4 bases and 0 bases respectively, with 11 bases between them. The CDR3 sequence is 16 residues long. The germline gives CDR1 SGDLS, CDR2 YYNGEE. In DNA, the CDR3 is TGTGCCAGCAGCACCTTAGCAGTCTCTGGGGCCAACGTCCTGACTTTC. It is translated as CASSTLAVSGANVLTF.

Only a few counts were recorded for this clonotype. The CDR3, as DNA: TGTGCCAGCAGCTCCCCCTGGGTGGGGGGGTTACGAGAGACCCAGTACTTC. Translating it yields CASSSPWVGGLRETQYF. This chain links TRBV11-3 with TRBJ2-5; 7 bases agree with TRBD2. CDR3 length equals 17 residues. The germline V gene has CDR1 SGHNT and CDR2 YENEEA. Trimming cost V 4 bases and J 4 bases; bases outside gene matches: 15.

The table lists this clonotype with a few counts. The chain links TRBV19 to TRBJ2-1, with unresolved D. The germline V gene has CDR1 LNHDA and CDR2 SQIVND (reference sequence). The germline V and J ends were trimmed by 2 bases and 1 base, with 9 bases remaining between them. The CDR3 totals 15 residues. In nucleotides, the CDR3 is TGTGCCAGTAGTATATCGCTAGTATCCTACAATGAGCAGTTCTTC. The encoded protein is CASSISLVSYNEQFF. The variable domain in full, completed from reference TRBV19 and TRBJ2-1, reads DGGITQSPKYLFRKEGQNVTLSCEQNLNHDAMYWYRQDPGQGLRLIYYSQIVNDFQKGDIAEGYSVSREKKESFPLTVTSAQKNPTAFYLCASSISLVSYNEQFFGPGTRLTVL.

This clonotype was seen ten or more times. This chain joins TRBV7-3 and TRBJ2-2; D uncertain. Germline CDR1 is SGHTA and CDR2 is FQGTGA. V lost 2 bases and J lost 1, with 8 bases in between. There are 15 residues in the CDR3. This CDR3 is CASSLSAGNTGELFF. In DNA form, the CDR3 reads TGTGCCAGCAGCTTATCGGCAGGGAACACCGGGGAGCTGTTTTTT.

The chain recombines TRBV12-3 or TRBV12-4 with TRBJ1-1; 8 bases align to TRBD1. The trim removed 6 bases at V and 5 bases at J, leaving 8 bases unmatched. The length of the CDR3 is 14 residues. This chain's CDR3 is CASSTDRGGTEAFF. The CDR3 DNA is TGTGCCAGCAGCACAGACAGGGGAGGAACTGAAGCTTTCTTT.

The table lists this clonotype with a few counts. CDR3 nucleotide sequence: TGTGCCAGCAGTTTGCGCCCGGGGGCGCTTAACACAGATACGCAGTATTTT. Residues: CASSLRPGALNTDTQYF. V is TRBV28 and J is TRBJ2-3, with D perhaps being TRBD1 or TRBD2 (6 bases each). The V gene's germline CDR1 is MDHEN and CDR2 SYDVKM. Trimming left V 3 bases short and J 2 bases short, with 18 bases between. This CDR3 is 17 amino acids long.

The chain's CDR3 is CASSHRAQGPDSPLHF. CDR3 in DNA: TGTGCCAGCAGCCATAGGGCCCAGGGGCCGGATTCACCCCTCCACTTT. The chain couples TRBV7-9 to TRBJ1-6; D possibly corresponds to TRBD1 (6 bases). This CDR3 is 16 amino acids long. Trimming took off 5 bases at V and 8 bases at J, with 19 bases between the two ends. CDR1 is SEHNR, CDR2 FQNEAQ, per germline (reference sequence).

V usage is TRBV10-2 and J usage is TRBJ2-3; a weak D match, TRBD2 (6 bases). Trimming left V 5 bases short and J 5 bases short, with 20 bases between. This CDR3 is built from 16 residues. CDR1 and CDR2 (germline): WSHSY, SAAADI. CDR3 nucleotide sequence: TGCGCCAGCAGTAATGTGTTGGGGGGAGAGGGAGATACGCAGTATTTT. Translating it yields CASSNVLGGEGDTQYF.

The chain couples TRBV7-9 to TRBJ1-4; TRBD1 matches at 8 bases. The CDR3 spans 15 residues. Germline V gene lookup returns CDR1 SEHNR and CDR2 FQNEAQ (reference sequence). With 5 bases clipped from V and 2 bases from J, the junction kept 4 bases outside the gene matches. CDR3 protein: CASSPRTGTNEKLFF. CDR3 DNA sequence: TGTGCCAGCAGCCCTAGGACAGGGACTAATGAAAAACTGTTTTTT.

The rearrangement links TRBV10-3 to TRBJ1-2; D unresolved. The CDR3 is 12 amino acids. The ends were cut back, 4 bases at V and 4 bases at J, with 7 bases in the middle. Per germline, CDR1 ENHRY and CDR2 SYGVKD. The CDR3: CAISGRPYGYTF. CDR3 sequence (DNA): TGTGCCATCAGTGGCAGACCCTATGGCTACACCTTC.

Ten or more counts support this clonotype. The rearrangement joins TRBV20-1 to TRBJ1-1; TRBD1 aligns across 7 bases. This CDR3 is built from 13 residues. Germline CDR1 is DFQATT and CDR2 is SNEGSKA (reference sequence). V was clipped by 2 bases and J by 4 bases; unmatched bases: 4. The CDR3 bases are TGCAGTGCTAGAAGGCAGGGGGGCACTGAAGCTTTCTTT. It specifies CSARRQGGTEAFF.

The chain links TRBV28 to TRBJ1-1; no clear D. Per germline, CDR1 MDHEN and CDR2 SYDVKM. V lost 10 bases, J lost 1 base, and 7 bases lay in between. The CDR3 runs 11 residues. DNA for the CDR3: TGTGCCACCCAAACGAACACTGAAGCTTTCTTT. This translates into CATQTNTEAFF.

This clonotype was recorded a few times. The chain joins TRBV19 to TRBJ2-1; no clear D. CDR1 and CDR2 (germline): LNHDA, SQIVND (reference sequence). The CDR3 length is 14 residues. Between the trimmed V and J ends, which lost 5 bases and 2 bases, there was a span of 10 bases. This CDR3 reads CASSLEPPYNEQFF. DNA for the CDR3: TGTGCCAGTAGTTTGGAACCTCCCTACAATGAGCAGTTCTTC.

V gene TRBV20-1 combines with J gene TRBJ2-7; 8 bases are a match to TRBD2. Germline lookup yields CDR1 DFQATT and CDR2 SNEGSKA (reference sequence). This CDR3 spans 14 amino acids. V gave up 5 bases and J gave up 3 bases; unmatched junction bases: 9. CDR3 sequence: CSAGKAGANYEQYF. CDR3 nucleotide sequence: TGCAGTGCTGGAAAAGCGGGGGCGAACTACGAGCAGTACTTC.

This clonotype was seen a few times. The chain couples TRBV29-1 to TRBJ2-2, with D possibly being TRBD1 (7 bases). CDR3 length: 14 residues. Germline CDR1 and CDR2: SQVTM and ANQGSEA. Trimming shortened V by 7 bases and J by 1 base, and 13 bases separated the two germline ends. CDR3 sequence (DNA): TGCAGCGCCGGGGGACAGAAGAACACCGGGGAGCTGTTTTTT. Amino acid sequence: CSAGGQKNTGELFF.

The rearrangement uses TRBV20-1 and TRBJ2-2; TRBD2 is a possible D gene (7 bases). CDR3 length equals 15 residues. In germline, CDR1 is DFQATT, CDR2 SNEGSKA (reference sequence). V lost 4 bases to trimming and J lost 7 bases, with 19 bases between them. The CDR3 coding sequence is TGCAGTGCTACAGAGGAGTCGCGGGGGCACGGGGAGCTGTTTTTT. It encodes CSATEESRGHGELFF.

The chain employs TRBV20-1 and TRBJ2-4, with 10 bases aligning to TRBD1. The V gene end was trimmed by 4 bases and the J gene end by 1 base; junction bases not matched to a gene: 16. The germline CDR1 and CDR2 sequences are DFQATT and SNEGSKA (reference sequence). This CDR3 is built from 19 residues. The CDR3 region is CSAIIGDRGGSLAKNIQYF. In DNA, the CDR3 is TGCAGTGCTATAATAGGGGACAGGGGAGGGTCCTTGGCCAAAAACATTCAGTACTTC.

This clonotype came up a few times. The V gene is TRBV4-1, the J gene TRBJ1-5; D gene ambiguous. V lost 0 bases and J 4 bases, leaving 10 bases between the germline ends. Germline V gene data show CDR1 as MGHRA and CDR2 as YSYEKL. The CDR3 is made up of 15 amino acids. For the CDR3, the DNA is TGCGCCAGCAGCCAAGAGACAAGTCCTAATCAGCCCCAGCATTTT. This translates into CASSQETSPNQPQHF.

The genes are TRBV10-3 and TRBJ1-3; D may be TRBD1 (5 bases). V lost 6 bases to trimming and J lost 0 bases, with 12 bases between them. In germline, CDR1 is ENHRY, CDR2 SYGVKD. This CDR3 is built from 15 residues. The CDR3 protein is CAIRGDYYSGNTIYF. In DNA, the CDR3 is TGTGCCATCAGGGGGGATTACTACTCTGGAAACACCATATATTTT.

There are a few counts of this clonotype. The genes are TRBV25-1 and TRBJ1-1; the D is unclear. Germline CDR1 MGHDK, CDR2 SYGVNS. The CDR3 has 13 amino acids. Trimming stripped 1 base from V and 4 bases from J, with 7 bases between. CDR3 DNA sequence: TGTGCCAGCAGTGAATCGGAACGCACTGAAGCTTTCTTT. It translates to CASSESERTEAFF.

This chain connects TRBV7-2 to TRBJ2-3; D is unresolved. The CDR3 is 14 residues long. The V gene lost 6 bases and the J gene lost 2 bases, with 12 bases spanning the gap. Germline-derived CDR1 and CDR2 are SGHTA and FQGNSA. The CDR3 is CASSPLYNTDTQYF. As DNA, the CDR3 is TGTGCCAGCAGTCCCCTATATAACACAGATACGCAGTATTTT.

In its sample, this clonotype was seen many times. This chain joins TRBV10-1 and TRBJ2-7; 12 bases are shared with TRBD2. This CDR3 has 18 residues. CDR1 is WNHNN and CDR2 is SYGVQD in the germline V gene (reference sequence). V shed 5 bases, J shed 5 bases, and the junction held 16 bases outside the gene matches. The CDR3 nucleotides are TGCGCCAGCAGTAAGGAGACTAGCGGGGGCTACTCTCTCCACGAGCAGTACTTC. Protein product: CASSKETSGGYSLHEQYF.

This clonotype was found a few times. The chain carries TRBV7-3 and TRBJ1-4, with D tentatively TRBD1 (6 bases). V dropped 5 bases and J dropped 5 bases, with 15 bases sitting between them. The CDR3 runs 15 residues. Germline CDR1 and CDR2: SGHTA and FQGTGA. CDR3 loop: CASSPNGRGNEKLFF. CDR3 nucleotide sequence: TGTGCCAGCAGCCCGAACGGCAGGGGAAATGAAAAACTGTTTTTT.

This clonotype was detected many times. The chain employs TRBV20-1 and TRBJ1-2; TRBD1 agrees at 10 bases. The V gene's germline CDR1 is DFQATT and CDR2 SNEGSKA (reference sequence). The CDR3 is 12 amino acids. With V trimmed by 3 bases and J by 12 bases, 7 bases remained unmatched. This CDR3 is CSASFDRGRHTF. CDR3 coding DNA: TGCAGTGCTAGCTTTGACAGGGGGCGACACACCTTC.

This clonotype was seen only a few times. The chain combines TRBV3-1 with TRBJ2-3, with D hard to call. This CDR3 comprises 12 residues. Looked up from germline, CDR1 is LGHDT and CDR2 is YNNKEL (reference sequence). With 4 bases removed from V and 2 bases from J, the gap between germline ends came to 4 bases. The CDR3 sequence: CASSPYTDTQYF. The CDR3 nucleotides read TGTGCCAGCAGCCCTTACACAGATACGCAGTATTTT.